This T cell receptor (beta chain) came from a study of blood T cell repertoires in COVID-19. Study information: From the United States, Italy and Spain came samples of acute and convalescent COVID-19. The analysed material was cDNA or gDNA that came from T cells, B-cell-depleted T cells, or PBMCs.

Assay: immunoSEQ multiplex PCR; the TCRdb copy retains only in-frame clones and omits some. The sample shows fewer than 250,000 clones, around 89% of them seen only once. This clone came up once. Germline values: CDR1 SGDLS, CDR2 YYNGEE. The V and J ends lost 1 base and 7 bases respectively, with 15 bases between them. The CDR3 loop spans 16 amino acids. Individuals aged about 18 to 90 years were recruited from about two dozen US areas. Input material: PBMCs or T cells enriched from blood (not recorded which). The receptor was derived from a man aged 45-65 years who had been exposed to COVID-19. The rearrangement links TRBV9 to TRBJ1-6; D is ambiguous. As DNA, the CDR3 is TGTGCCAGCAGCGTATCGAGCCACCCAATCAATTCACCCCTCCACTTT. This codes for CASSVSSHPINSPLHF.